These T cell receptor beta chains were read from a single sample in a study of T cell changes during pregnancy in multiple sclerosis. The assay was immunoSEQ multiplex PCR, and TCRdb's table has in-frame clones only and misses some. The table shows 80,000 or so clones, with about 93% occurring only once. The sample in question was peripheral blood, obtained in the second trimester of pregnancy. The origin of the receptors is a female donor in good health, enrolled as a control in a pregnancy study. The CDR3 runs from the conserved cysteine through the conserved F or W. Each record gives: V gene, D gene, J gene, clone size, CDR3 protein, CDR3 DNA. D genes are given only for firm matches. Clone size is stated in some rows and not others, as once, few, many or a class when expanded.

TRBV5-4	.	TRBJ2-3	once	CASSLAVRRGTDTQYF	TGTGCCAGCAGCTTGGCCGTGCGGAGAGGCACAGATACGCAGTATTTT
TRBV27	.	TRBJ1-2	.	CASSLIAGRHYGYTF	TGTGCCAGCAGTCTTATCGCGGGACGGCACTATGGCTACACCTTC
TRBV5-1	TRBD2	TRBJ2-3	.	CASSFRSGLGTDTQYF	TGCGCCAGCAGCTTTAGGAGCGGACTAGGGACAGATACGCAGTATTTT
TRBV4-1	.	TRBJ2-1	.	CASSQDVQRVYNEQFF	TGCGCCAGCAGCCAAGATGTTCAGCGGGTCTACAATGAGCAGTTCTTC
TRBV4-1	TRBD1	TRBJ1-4	.	CASSQGTGDEKLFF	TGCGCCAGCAGCCAAGGGACAGGGGACGAAAAACTGTTTTTT
TRBV7-8	TRBD2	TRBJ2-5	.	CASSFISGGYQETQYF	TGTGCCAGCAGCTTTATAAGCGGGGGGTACCAAGAGACCCAGTACTTC
TRBV5-1	.	TRBJ2-5	.	CASSFKETQYF	TGCGCCAGCAGCTTTAAAGAGACCCAGTACTTC
TRBV28	TRBD2	TRBJ2-1	.	CASRTSGRPNEQFF	TGTGCCAGCAGGACTAGCGGGAGACCTAATGAGCAGTTCTTC
TRBV27	.	TRBJ1-1	.	CASSFGKNTEAFF	TGTGCCAGCAGTTTCGGGAAGAACACTGAAGCTTTCTTT
TRBV15	TRBD1	TRBJ1-6	.	CATSRRGRNNSPLHF	TGTGCCACCAGCAGGAGGGGGCGAAATAATTCACCCCTCCACTTT
TRBV5-6	.	TRBJ2-2	.	CASSVLGRGRLNTGELFF	TGTGCCAGCAGCGTCCTAGGCAGGGGCCGCCTAAACACCGGGGAGCTGTTTTTT
TRBV11-2	.	TRBJ1-2	.	CASSPGGLDYGYTF	TGTGCCAGCAGCCCCGGGGGGTTGGACTATGGCTACACCTTC
TRBV2	.	TRBJ2-7	.	CASERQDSYEQYF	TGTGCCAGCGAAAGACAGGATTCCTACGAGCAGTACTTC
TRBV15	TRBD1	TRBJ1-4	.	CATSRVEGAGNEKLFF	TGTGCCACCTCTCGAGTGGAGGGGGCCGGTAATGAAAAACTGTTTTTT
TRBV6-5	.	TRBJ2-2	.	CASRDTNTGELFF	TGTGCCAGCAGAGACACTAACACCGGGGAGCTGTTTTTT
TRBV4-1	TRBD2	TRBJ2-7	.	CASSQFSAAGGRHYEQYF	TGCGCCAGCAGCCAATTTTCAGCGGCGGGAGGACGACATTACGAGCAGTACTTC
TRBV2	TRBD2	TRBJ2-5	.	CASSEALAASQTQYF	TGTGCCAGCAGTGAGGCTCTAGCGGCTTCCCAGACCCAGTACTTC
TRBV28	.	TRBJ1-2	.	CASSLVTRGSSYTF	TGTGCCAGCAGTTTGGTCACCAGGGGATCAAGCTACACCTTC
TRBV5-1	.	TRBJ2-1	.	CASSVEGWDNEQFF	TGCGCCAGCAGCGTCGAGGGCTGGGACAATGAGCAGTTCTTC
TRBV18	TRBD2	TRBJ2-1	.	CASSPGLAGNNEQFF	TGTGCCAGCTCACCCGGACTAGCGGGAAACAATGAGCAGTTCTTC
TRBV4-1	.	TRBJ2-3	.	CASSPTQGPTDTQYF	TGCGCCAGCAGCCCGACACAGGGCCCCACAGATACGCAGTATTTT
TRBV4-1	TRBD2	TRBJ2-3	.	CASSQGRLAGGVDTQYF	TGCGCCAGCAGCCAGGGAAGACTAGCGGGAGGAGTAGATACGCAGTATTTT
TRBV15	.	TRBJ2-1	.	CATSRAKGGVYNEQFF	TGTGCCACCAGCAGAGCGAAGGGGGGGGTCTACAATGAGCAGTTCTTC
TRBV5-1	TRBD2	TRBJ2-7	once	CASSFGLAGASYEQYF	TGCGCCAGCAGCTTTGGACTAGCGGGGGCCTCCTACGAGCAGTACTTC
TRBV19	.	TRBJ2-7	.	CASSASFLSSYEQYF	TGTGCCAGTAGCGCTAGCTTCCTCAGCTCCTACGAGCAGTACTTC
TRBV2	.	TRBJ2-5	.	CASNDILQGLETQYF	TGTGCCAGCAACGACATCCTACAGGGCCTGGAGACCCAGTACTTC
TRBV6-1	TRBD1	TRBJ1-5	.	CASSGTGLEQPQHF	TGTGCCAGCAGTGGGACAGGGCTTGAACAGCCCCAGCATTTT
TRBV28	TRBD1	TRBJ2-7	.	CASSTPGTGTYEQYF	TGTGCCAGCAGTACTCCCGGGACAGGCACCTACGAGCAGTACTTC
TRBV10-3	.	TRBJ1-2	once	CAIKKTDNYGYTF	TGTGCCATCAAAAAGACAGATAACTATGGCTACACCTTC
TRBV15	.	TRBJ2-3	.	CATSMEGVGTDTQYF	TGTGCCACCAGCATGGAAGGGGTCGGCACAGATACGCAGTATTTT
TRBV5-5	.	TRBJ2-7	.	CASSKTSYEQYF	TGTGCCAGCAGCAAGACTAGCTACGAGCAGTACTTC
TRBV4-1	TRBD2	TRBJ2-1	.	CASSRGTRDNEQFF	TGCGCCAGCAGCCGGGGGACTAGGGACAATGAGCAGTTCTTC
TRBV5-6	TRBD2	TRBJ2-5	.	CASSLAPLAGPQYF	TGTGCCAGCAGCTTGGCTCCACTAGCGGGGCCACAGTACTTC
TRBV28	TRBD1	TRBJ2-7	.	CASSFGGTPGQGPEQYF	TGTGCCAGCAGTTTCGGGGGTACGCCGGGACAGGGACCCGAGCAGTACTTC
TRBV5-6	.	TRBJ1-4	.	CASSLPPRGDRATNEKLFF	TGTGCCAGCAGCTTGCCCCCCCGGGGGGATAGGGCAACTAATGAAAAACTGTTTTTT
TRBV6-1	.	TRBJ1-5	.	CASSVVKEQPQHF	TGTGCCAGCAGCGTTGTCAAAGAGCAGCCCCAGCATTTT